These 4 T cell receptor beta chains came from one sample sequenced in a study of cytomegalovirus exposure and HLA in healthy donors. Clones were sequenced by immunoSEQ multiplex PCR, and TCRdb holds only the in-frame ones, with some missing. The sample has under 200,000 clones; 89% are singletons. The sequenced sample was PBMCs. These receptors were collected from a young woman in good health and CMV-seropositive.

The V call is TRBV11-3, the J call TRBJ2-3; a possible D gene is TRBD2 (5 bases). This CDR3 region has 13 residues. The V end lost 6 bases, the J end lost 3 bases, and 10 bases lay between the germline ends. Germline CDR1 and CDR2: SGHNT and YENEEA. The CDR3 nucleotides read TGTGCCAGCAGTATCTCGGGGACAGATACGCAGTATTTT. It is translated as CASSISGTDTQYF. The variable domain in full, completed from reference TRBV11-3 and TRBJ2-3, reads EAGVVQSPRYKIIEKKQPVAFWCNPISGHNTLYWYLQNLGQGPELLIRYENEEAVDDSQLPKDRFSAERLKGVDSTLKIQPAELGDSAVYLCASSISGTDTQYFGPGTRLTVL.

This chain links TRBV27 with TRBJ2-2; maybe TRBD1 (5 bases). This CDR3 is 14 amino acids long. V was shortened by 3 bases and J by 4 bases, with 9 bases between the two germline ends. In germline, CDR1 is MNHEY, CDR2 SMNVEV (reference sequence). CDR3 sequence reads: CASSFTGATGELFF. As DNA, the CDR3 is TGTGCCAGCAGTTTCACAGGAGCCACCGGGGAGCTGTTTTTT.

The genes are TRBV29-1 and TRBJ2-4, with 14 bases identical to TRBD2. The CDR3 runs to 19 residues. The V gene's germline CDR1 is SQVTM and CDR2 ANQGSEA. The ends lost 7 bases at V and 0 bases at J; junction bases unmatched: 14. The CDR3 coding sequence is TGCAGCGGCGGTCAGGGACTAGCGGGAGTTGGGTTAGCCAAAAACATTCAGTACTTC. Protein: CSGGQGLAGVGLAKNIQYF.

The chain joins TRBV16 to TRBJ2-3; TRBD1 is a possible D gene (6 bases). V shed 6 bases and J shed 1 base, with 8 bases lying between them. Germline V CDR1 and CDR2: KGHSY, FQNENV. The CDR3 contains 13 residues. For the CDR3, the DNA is TGTGCCAGCAGTAACAGGGGCACAGATACGCAGTATTTT. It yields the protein CASSNRGTDTQYF. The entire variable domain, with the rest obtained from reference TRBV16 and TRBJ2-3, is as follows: GEEVAQTPKHLVRGEGQKAKLYCAPIKGHSYVFWYQQVLKNEFKFLISFQNENVFDETGMPKERFSAKCLPNSPCSLEIQATKLEDSAVYFCASSNRGTDTQYFGPGTRLTVL.